These T cell receptor beta chains were read from a single sample in a study of T-cell reconstitution after alpha-beta-depleted transplantation in children. TCRdb itself ran the PCR reads through MiXCR, one entry per CDR3 protein. Of about 980,000 distinct CDR3 sequences listed, roughly 29% are singletons. The input for sequencing was PBMCs, mostly from graft donor cells, taken 360 days after TCRalphabeta/CD19-depleted stem cell transplant. The receptors were sampled from a boy in the first two years of life who had a stem cell transplant for SCID, so the T cells may come from the graft donor. CDR3s include the opening cysteine and the closing phenylalanine or tryptophan. A D gene is named only where the DNA matches it firmly. A clone size is listed for some rows: how often the clone was seen (once, few, many), or a class if it is expanded.

NA | TRBJ2-2 | NA | TRBV12-3/TRBV12-4 | CASSTTGITGELFF | TGTGCCAGCAGTACCACAGGGATCACCGGGGAGCTGTTTTTT
TRBD1 | TRBJ1-2 | NA | TRBV12-3/TRBV12-4 | CASRDRDVGGYTF | TGTGCCAGCCGGGACAGGGATGTAGGGGGCTACACCTTC
TRBD1 | TRBJ2-2 | NA | TRBV29-1 | CSVGSGGTGELFF | TGCAGCGTTGGATCAGGGGGAACCGGGGAGCTGTTTTTT
TRBD1 | TRBJ1-6 | NA | TRBV15 | CATSRETGGSPLHF | TGTGCCACCAGCAGAGAGACAGGGGGGTCACCCCTCCACTTT
NA | TRBJ2-1 | few | TRBV28 | CASRGQEQFF | TGTGCCAGCAGAGGTCAAGAGCAGTTCTTC
NA | TRBJ2-7 | NA | TRBV3-1 | CASSRAIGYEQYF | TGTGCCAGCAGCCGGGCAATAGGGTACGAGCAGTACTTC
NA | TRBJ2-7 | few | TRBV19 | CASSMRAGSSYEQYF | TGTGCCAGTAGTATGAGGGCAGGGAGCTCCTACGAGCAGTACTTC
NA | TRBJ2-1 | few | TRBV15 | CAASREGVFGGPYNEQFF | TGTGCCGCCAGCAGAGAGGGCGTTTTTGGCGGGCCCTACAATGAGCAGTTCTTC
NA | TRBJ2-1 | many | TRBV20-1 | CSASSGGGQGEQFF | TGCAGTGCTAGCAGCGGGGGCGGACAGGGTGAGCAGTTCTTC
TRBD1 | TRBJ2-2 | NA | TRBV5-5 | CASSFYRGRNTGELFF | TGTGCCAGCAGCTTTTACAGGGGGCGCAACACCGGGGAGCTGTTTTTT
NA | TRBJ2-1 | NA | TRBV13 | CASSLSGLESYNEQFF | TGTGCCAGCAGCTTATCAGGGCTAGAGAGCTACAATGAGCAGTTCTTC
NA | TRBJ2-2 | many | TRBV12-5 | CASGLGRERNTGELFF | TGTGCTAGTGGTTTGGGCCGCGAACGGAACACCGGGGAGCTGTTTTTT
NA | TRBJ1-2 | NA | TRBV5-1 | CASSFDGNNYGYTF | TGCGCCAGCAGCTTCGACGGAAATAACTATGGCTACACCTTC
NA | TRBJ1-4 | NA | TRBV12-3/TRBV12-4 | CASSLTGRANEKLFF | TGTGCCAGCAGTTTAACAGGGAGGGCTAATGAAAAACTGTTTTTT
TRBD2 | TRBJ2-5 | NA | TRBV12-3/TRBV12-4 | CASSFRGGWETQYF | TGTGCCAGCAGTTTCCGCGGGGGGTGGGAGACCCAGTACTTC
NA | TRBJ2-5 | NA | TRBV7-8 | CASSPRGSEETQYF | TGTGCCAGCAGCCCTCGAGGGTCTGAAGAGACCCAGTACTTC
NA | TRBJ2-1 | NA | TRBV6-5 | CASSYKTGYNEQFF | TGTGCCAGCAGTTACAAGACAGGCTACAATGAGCAGTTCTTC
TRBD1 | TRBJ1-2 | NA | TRBV6-1 | CASTLDRAYGYTF | TGTGCCAGCACCCTTGACAGGGCCTATGGCTACACCTTC
NA | TRBJ2-5 | few | TRBV7-2 | CASSLVFRDGTQYF | TGTGCCAGCAGCTTAGTATTCAGGGATGGGACCCAGTACTTC
NA | TRBJ2-2 | many | TRBV18 | CASSRWDPTGELFF | TGTGCCAGCTCACGATGGGATCCTACCGGGGAGCTGTTTTTT
NA | TRBJ2-5 | NA | TRBV7-9 | CASTSEGSQETQYF | TGTGCCAGCACCAGCGAGGGTTCCCAAGAGACCCAGTACTTC
TRBD2 | TRBJ2-1 | few | TRBV11-3 | CASSLSSGGGAYNEQFF | TGTGCCAGCAGCTTATCATCCGGCGGGGGGGCCTACAATGAGCAGTTCTTC
NA | TRBJ2-5 | few | TRBV20-1 | CSARTGFAEETQYF | TGCAGTGCTAGAACAGGGTTCGCGGAAGAGACCCAGTACTTC
TRBD2 | TRBJ2-5 | few | TRBV15 | CATRERGEETQYF | TGTGCCACCAGAGAGCGGGGGGAAGAGACCCAGTACTTC
NA | TRBJ1-2 | NA | TRBV25-1 | CASSEAGGGYTF | TGTGCCAGCAGTGAAGCAGGAGGGGGCTACACCTTC
TRBD1 | TRBJ1-3 | once | TRBV5-1 | CASSLDRGGRNTIYF | TGCGCCAGCAGCTTGGACAGGGGAGGAAGAAACACCATATATTTT
NA | TRBJ1-6 | few | TRBV6-1 | CASRGTGKRNSPLHF | TGTGCCAGCAGGGGCACAGGGAAGAGGAATTCACCCCTCCACTTT
NA | TRBJ1-5 | NA | TRBV12-3/TRBV12-4 | CASSLKAGHGNQPQHF | TGTGCCAGCAGTTTAAAGGCAGGGCACGGTAATCAGCCCCAGCATTTT
NA | TRBJ1-5 | NA | TRBV6-5 | CARSLRGVNQPQHF | TGTGCCAGAAGTCTACGAGGGGTAAATCAGCCCCAGCATTTT
NA | TRBJ2-7 | many | TRBV5-1 | CASSPAFASYEQYF | TGCGCCAGCAGCCCAGCCTTCGCCTCCTACGAGCAGTACTTC
NA | TRBJ2-5 | few | TRBV7-9 | CANSPGRGETQYF | TGTGCCAATAGCCCTGGGCGAGGGGAGACCCAGTACTTC
NA | TRBJ2-3 | NA | TRBV20-1 | CSAPDPYTQYF | TGCAGTGCTCCGGACCCTTATACGCAGTATTTT
NA | TRBJ1-1 | NA | TRBV4-2 | CASSQGGNPGTFF | TGTGCCAGCAGCCAAGGAGGTAATCCTGGAACTTTCTTT
NA | TRBJ2-5 | once | TRBV2 | CASSDMALGETQYF | TGTGCCAGCAGTGACATGGCCTTGGGGGAGACCCAGTACTTC
NA | TRBJ1-2 | NA | TRBV9 | CASSVGANYGYTF | TGTGCCAGCAGCGTCGGAGCAAACTATGGCTACACCTTC
NA | TRBJ2-5 | many | TRBV5-1 | CASSLDRGEETQYF | TGTGCCAGCAGCTTAGACCGGGGAGAAGAGACCCAGTACTTC
NA | TRBJ2-7 | few | TRBV10-3 | CAISGQDRSREQYF | TGTGCCATCAGTGGACAGGATAGAAGTCGCGAGCAGTACTTC
NA | TRBJ2-3 | few | TRBV18 | CASSLNTGSTDTQYF | TGTGCCAGCTCACTCAATACTGGGAGCACAGATACGCAGTATTTT
NA | TRBJ2-7 | few | TRBV7-3 | CASRTTRPGTKRSPYEQYF | TGTGCCAGCAGGACCACCAGACCTGGGACAAAAAGGTCACCCTACGAGCAGTACTTC
TRBD2 | TRBJ2-3 | few | TRBV6-5 | CASSYSTSGGSDTQYF | TGTGCCAGCAGTTACTCGACTAGCGGGGGCTCAGATACGCAGTATTTT